Shown below are 7 T cell receptor beta chains from a single sample sequenced in a study of blood T cell repertoires in COVID-19. Assay used: immunoSEQ multiplex PCR; TCRdb lists only in-frame clones, some missing. This table holds about 220,000 clones, around 91% found once. Sequenced material: PBMCs or T cells enriched from blood (not recorded which). The source is a woman aged 18-30 years in a cohort exposed to, infected with or recovered from COVID-19 (not recorded which).

The rearrangement uses TRBV14 and TRBJ1-2, with D perhaps TRBD1 (6 bases). Trimming removed 4 bases at V and 5 bases at J, with 20 bases between. The germline gives CDR1 SGHDN, CDR2 FVKESK. The CDR3 is 16 amino acids. CDR3 DNA sequence: TGTGCCAGCAGCCCCCTCACCCCGGGACACCAATATGGCTACACCTTC. Its translation: CASSPLTPGHQYGYTF.

The rearrangement joins TRBV11-1 to TRBJ2-1; 7 nucleotides align to TRBD1. The CDR3 covers 16 residues. J was trimmed by 4 bases and V by 2 bases; bases with no gene match: 8. Looked up from germline, CDR1 is SGHAT and CDR2 is FQDESV (reference sequence). CDR3: CASSLRLGQSYNEQFF. CDR3 nucleotide sequence: TGTGCCAGCAGCTTAAGGTTGGGACAGTCTTACAATGAGCAGTTCTTC.

In nucleotides, the CDR3 is TGTGCCAGTGGCTACACTACTGGAAACACCATATATTTT. Its protein product is CASGYTTGNTIYF. The chain recombines TRBV19 with TRBJ1-3, with D hard to call. Germline V lookup: CDR1 LNHDA, CDR2 SQIVND (reference sequence). The CDR3 contains 13 residues. V was trimmed by 8 bases and J by 2 bases, leaving 10 bases between them.

This chain links TRBV12-3 or TRBV12-4 with TRBJ2-5; no firm D call. The length of the CDR3 is 13 residues. Trimming cost V 3 bases and J 0 bases, with 5 bases left between them. The CDR3 protein is CASSLLHQETQYF. The CDR3 bases are TGTGCCAGCAGTTTGCTACACCAAGAGACCCAGTACTTC.

The chain joins TRBV24-1 to TRBJ2-5; D is possibly TRBD2 (5 bases). V shed 2 bases and J shed 5 bases, with 14 bases lying between them. CDR1 is KGHDR and CDR2 is SFDVKD in the germline V gene. The CDR3 runs to 15 residues. The CDR3 DNA reads TGTGCCACCAGTGATTCAACAACATGGGAGGAGACCCAGTACTTC. It encodes CATSDSTTWEETQYF.

The chain has TRBV4-1 and TRBJ1-3; 7 nucleotides agree with TRBD1. The ends lost 1 base at V and 2 bases at J; junction bases unmatched: 2. Per germline, CDR1 MGHRA and CDR2 YSYEKL. The CDR3 is made up of 15 amino acids. The CDR3 loop is CASSQVQGAGNTIYF. The CDR3 coding sequence is TGCGCCAGCAGCCAAGTCCAGGGGGCTGGAAACACCATATATTTT.

The V gene is TRBV3-1 (or the pseudogene TRBV3-2), the J gene TRBJ1-5; D unresolved. CDR3 length equals 15 residues. Germline assignment: CDR1 LGHDT and CDR2 YNNKEL (reference sequence). V lost 3 bases to trimming and J lost 2 bases, with 11 bases between them. CDR3 in DNA: TGTGCCAGCAGCCACGGGGTGGACGGCAATCAGCCCCAGCATTTT. Its translation is CASSHGVDGNQPQHF.